A single sample gave rise to the 3 T cell receptor beta chains below, sequenced in a study of blood T cell repertoires in COVID-19. Only in-frame clones appear in the TCRdb table, and some are missing; sequencing was by immunoSEQ multiplex PCR. The data contain hundreds of thousands of clones, 85% of them singletons. Sequencing was done on a sample of peripheral blood. The receptors originated from a human donor in a cohort sampled during active COVID-19.

J is TRBJ2-3 and V is TRBV19; D might be TRBD2 (7 bases). The CDR3 covers 16 residues. With 5 bases removed from V and 1 base from J, the gap between germline ends came to 16 bases. CDR1 LNHDA and CDR2 SQIVND come from the germline V gene (reference sequence). The CDR3 DNA is TGTGCCAGTAGTGGGGGGGCTCGTGCTGGCACAGATACGCAGTATTTT. Translating gives CASSGGARAGTDTQYF.

Only one count was recorded for this clone. The chain combines TRBV29-1 with TRBJ2-1; D gene unclear. CDR3 length equals 12 residues. The germline V and J ends were trimmed by 4 bases and 6 bases, with 10 bases remaining between them. Germline V CDR1 and CDR2: SQVTM, ANQGSEA. The CDR3 nucleotides are TGCAGCGTTGGGCATGGCGGCAATGAGCAGTTCTTC. Amino acid sequence: CSVGHGGNEQFF.

The chain joins TRBV7-6 to TRBJ1-2; TRBD1 matches at 7 bases. The CDR3 spans 13 residues. Germline CDR1 reads SGHVS; CDR2 reads FNYEAQ. V lost 1 base, J lost 4 bases, and 0 bases stayed unmatched. DNA of the CDR3: TGTGCCAGCAGCTTAGGGGACAGCTATGGCTACACCTTC. Protein: CASSLGDSYGYTF.